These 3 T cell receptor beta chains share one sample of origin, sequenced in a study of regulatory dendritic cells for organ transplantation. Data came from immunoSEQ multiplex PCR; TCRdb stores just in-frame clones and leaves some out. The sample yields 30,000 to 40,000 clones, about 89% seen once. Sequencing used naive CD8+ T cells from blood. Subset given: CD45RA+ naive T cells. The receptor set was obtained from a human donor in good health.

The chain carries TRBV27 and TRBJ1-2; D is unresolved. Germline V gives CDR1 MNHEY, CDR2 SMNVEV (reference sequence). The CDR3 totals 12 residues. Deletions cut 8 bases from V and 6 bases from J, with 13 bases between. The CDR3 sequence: CASASPSNGYTF. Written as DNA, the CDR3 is TGTGCCAGCGCAAGCCCCTCCAATGGCTACACCTTC.

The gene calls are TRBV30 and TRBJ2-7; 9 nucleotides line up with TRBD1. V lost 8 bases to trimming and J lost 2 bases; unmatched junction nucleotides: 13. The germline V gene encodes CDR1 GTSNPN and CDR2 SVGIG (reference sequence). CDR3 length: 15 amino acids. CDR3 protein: CAGTALGDRAYEQYF. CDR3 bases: TGTGCCGGGACCGCGCTAGGGGACAGGGCCTACGAGCAGTACTTC.

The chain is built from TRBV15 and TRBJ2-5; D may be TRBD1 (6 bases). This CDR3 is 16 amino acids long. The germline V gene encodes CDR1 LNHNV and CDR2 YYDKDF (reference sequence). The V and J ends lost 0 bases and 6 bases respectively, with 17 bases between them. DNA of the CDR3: TGTGCCACCAGCAGAGAGCTTCAGGGGACCGAGAAGACCCAGTACTTC. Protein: CATSRELQGTEKTQYF.